This TCR beta chain was captured in a study of spatial heterogeneity in lung cancer. Study-level results: One measure, the expanded intratumoral alpha and beta TCR count, tracked tumor mutation counts. Ubiquitous and regional nonsynonymous mutations were each tracked by the matching count of ubiquitous or regional expanded TCRs.

In its sample, this clonotype ranks as medium-sized (0.01 to 0.1%). Its antigen is not known. This beta chain represents an off-target read in a library built for alpha chains; its size is of limited meaning. TCRdb re-called the 5' RACE reads through MiXCR, storing one row per CDR3 protein. The data show some 6,000 distinct CDR3 sequences, with over 12% seen just once and more than 9% held by the top ten. Time point meaning: sample taken at primary tumor resection. Whole RNA from tumor, nontumor lung or frozen PBMC was sequenced unsorted. This CDR3 contains 13 residues. CDR1 SGDLS and CDR2 YYNGEE come from the germline V gene. Trimming cost V 3 bases and J 6 bases, with 11 bases left between them.

The receptor was isolated from a male donor with early-stage non-small cell lung cancer. The sample consisted of lung tumor tissue, taken at surgery. The chain is built from TRBV9 and TRBJ2-3; the D gene is possibly TRBD1 (5 bases). Here the CDR3 reads CASSEGYWDTQYF. The DNA of the CDR3 is TGTGCCAGCAGCGAGGGGTACTGGGATACGCAGTATTTT.